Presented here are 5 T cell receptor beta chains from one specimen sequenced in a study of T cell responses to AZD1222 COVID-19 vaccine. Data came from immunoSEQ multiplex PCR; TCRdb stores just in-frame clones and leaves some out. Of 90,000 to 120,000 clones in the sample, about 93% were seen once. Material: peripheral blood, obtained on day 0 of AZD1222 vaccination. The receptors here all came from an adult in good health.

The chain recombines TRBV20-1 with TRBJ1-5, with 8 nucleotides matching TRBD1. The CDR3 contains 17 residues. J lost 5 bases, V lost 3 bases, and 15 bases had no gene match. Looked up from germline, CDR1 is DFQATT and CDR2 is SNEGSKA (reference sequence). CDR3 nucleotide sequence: TGCAGTGCTAGTGCAATTATAAACAGGGGGGACGATCAGCCCCAGCATTTT. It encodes CSASAIINRGDDQPQHF.

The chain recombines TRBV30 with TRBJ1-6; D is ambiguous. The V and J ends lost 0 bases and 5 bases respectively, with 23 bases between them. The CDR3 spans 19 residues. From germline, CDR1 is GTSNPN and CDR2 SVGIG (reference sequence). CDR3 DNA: TGTGCCTGGAGTGTACGTGGAGGGCAGGCGGTACTTAATAATTCACCCCTCCACTTT. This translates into CAWSVRGGQAVLNNSPLHF.

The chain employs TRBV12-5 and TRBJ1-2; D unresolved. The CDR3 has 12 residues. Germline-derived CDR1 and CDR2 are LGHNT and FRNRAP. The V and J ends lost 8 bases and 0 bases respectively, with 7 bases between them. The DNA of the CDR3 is TGTGCTAGTTCTCAGGCTAACTATGGCTACACCTTC. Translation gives CASSQANYGYTF.

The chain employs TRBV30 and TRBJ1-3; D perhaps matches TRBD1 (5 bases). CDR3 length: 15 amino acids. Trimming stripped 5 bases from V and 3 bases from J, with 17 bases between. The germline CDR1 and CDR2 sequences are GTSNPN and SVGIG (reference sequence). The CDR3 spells CAWLGVGRFGNTIYF. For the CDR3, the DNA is TGTGCCTGGCTCGGTGTGGGGCGGTTTGGAAACACCATATATTTT.

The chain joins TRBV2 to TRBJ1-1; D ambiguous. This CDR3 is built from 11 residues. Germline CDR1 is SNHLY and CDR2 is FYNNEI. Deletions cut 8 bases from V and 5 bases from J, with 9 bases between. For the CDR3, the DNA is TGTGCCAGCGGGGAGGGAACTGAAGCTTTCTTT. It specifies CASGEGTEAFF.